Shown below are 16 T cell receptor beta chains from a single sample sequenced in a study of beta chain features in type 1 diabetes. Overall study findings and caveats: In all four CD4+ subsets, TCRB CDR3 length was significantly, moderately reduced in type 1 diabetes.

No antigens are known for them. Expressed TCRB transcripts were sequenced, since all the RNA that had been isolated was reverse transcribed. The repertoire was sequenced with immunoSEQ multiplex PCR; TCRdb's copy has only in-frame clones and lacks some. This table holds over 200,000 clones, 11% found once. Sequencing was performed on naive CD4+ T cells from blood. The receptors originated from a man aged 25 to 40 with type 1 diabetes.

This clone was detected a few times. The chain combines TRBV5-6 with TRBJ2-1, with 11 bases aligning to TRBD2. This CDR3 is 16 amino acids long. With V trimmed by 4 bases and J by 4 bases, 7 bases remained unmatched. Germline CDR1 is SGHDT and CDR2 is YYEEEE. The CDR3 DNA reads TGTGCCAGCAGCGCCAGACTAGCGGGGACTTACAATGAGCAGTTCTTC. It yields the protein CASSARLAGTYNEQFF.

This clone was picked up a small number of times. The V and J genes are TRBV30 and TRBJ2-5, with D possibly TRBD1 on 5 matching bases. The CDR3 consists of 15 residues. Germline loops: CDR1 GTSNPN, CDR2 SVGIG (reference sequence). The V end lost 3 bases, the J end lost 4 bases, and 18 bases lay between the germline ends. Here the CDR3 DNA reads TGTGCCTGGAGCTTTCTTAGGGGCCGGAGAGAGACCCAGTACTTC. Translating it yields CAWSFLRGRRETQYF.

The table lists this clone with a count of one. The chain carries TRBV5-1 and TRBJ1-6, with 7 nucleotides matching TRBD1. Germline-derived CDR1 and CDR2 are SGHRS and YFSETQ. This CDR3 spans 14 amino acids. V lost 4 bases to trimming and J lost 8 bases; unmatched junction nucleotides: 6. The CDR3 spells CASSGTVLDSPLHF. The CDR3, as DNA: TGCGCCAGCAGCGGGACAGTGCTGGATTCACCCCTCCACTTT.

The chain combines TRBV5-6 with TRBJ2-5; 9 nucleotides align to TRBD1. Trimming at V came to 1 base and at J to 2 bases, leaving 3 bases not matched to a gene. This CDR3 spans 15 amino acids. Germline loops: CDR1 SGHDT, CDR2 YYEEEE. CDR3: CASSLIDRGQETQYF. The CDR3 DNA sequence: TGTGCCAGCAGCTTGATCGACAGGGGGCAAGAGACCCAGTACTTC. The variable domain in full, with the rest retrieved from reference TRBV5-6 and TRBJ2-5, is DAGVTQSPTHLIKTRGQQVTLRCSPKSGHDTVSWYQQALGQGPQFIFQYYEEEERQRGNFPDRFSGHQFPNYSSELNVNALLLGDSALYLCASSLIDRGQETQYFGPGTRLLVL.

This clone was seen only a few times. The chain combines TRBV5-4 with TRBJ2-7, with D possibly being TRBD2 (6 bases). The CDR3 runs 13 residues. V gave up 7 bases and J gave up 3 bases, with 14 bases separating them. Germline V gene sequence: CDR1 SGHNT, CDR2 YYREEE (reference sequence). The CDR3 sequence: CASHGGGDYEQYF. The CDR3 coding sequence is TGTGCCAGCCACGGAGGCGGGGACTACGAGCAGTACTTC.

The V and J genes are TRBV5-1 and TRBJ2-5; D is unclear. This CDR3 is 13 amino acids long. Germline values: CDR1 SGHRS, CDR2 YFSETQ. The V and J ends lost 0 bases and 1 base respectively, with 4 bases between them. CDR3 nucleotides: TGCGCCAGCAGCTTGGAACTCCAAGAGACCCAGTACTTC. Translated: CASSLELQETQYF.

The chain links TRBV7-2 to TRBJ2-7, with 8 nucleotides matching TRBD1. The CDR3 is made up of 14 amino acids. Germline values: CDR1 SGHTA, CDR2 FQGNSA. The V gene end was trimmed by 4 bases and the J gene end by 3 bases; junction bases not matched to a gene: 5. The CDR3 DNA sequence: TGTGCCAGCAGCTCGGTGACAGGGGACTACGAGCAGTACTTC. Translation gives CASSSVTGDYEQYF.

This clone has just a few counts. The chain's CDR3 is CASSPTGGEAGELFF. In DNA, the CDR3 is TGTGCCAGCAGCCCGACAGGGGGCGAGGCCGGGGAGCTGTTTTTT. The rearrangement uses TRBV7-9 and TRBJ2-2, with TRBD1 matching 10 bases. The CDR3 totals 15 residues. The J segment lost 6 bases and the V segment lost 5 bases, leaving 6 bases of the junction unmatched. From germline, CDR1 is SEHNR and CDR2 FQNEAQ (reference sequence).

This clone came up a few times. This rearrangement joins TRBV28 to TRBJ2-7; 7 positions agree with TRBD1. The germline CDR1 and CDR2 sequences are MDHEN and SYDVKM. The CDR3 runs to 13 residues. V shed 8 bases, J shed 7 bases, and the junction held 11 bases outside the gene matches. CDR3 sequence (DNA): TGTGCCAGCCGAACAGGGGCTACCGGGGAGCAGTACTTC. It encodes CASRTGATGEQYF.

In this sample, this clone turned up a few times. CDR3 in amino acids: CAWSLIEGSPLHF. DNA for the CDR3: TGTGCCTGGAGTTTAATTGAGGGATCACCCCTCCACTTT. The chain is built from TRBV30 and TRBJ1-6; D ambiguous. V gave up 2 bases and J gave up 10 bases, with 12 bases separating them. The germline CDR1 and CDR2 sequences are GTSNPN and SVGIG (reference sequence). The CDR3 totals 13 residues. The full variable domain, completed using reference TRBV30 and TRBJ1-6, is SQTIHQWPATLVQPVGSPLSLECTVEGTSNPNLYWYRQAAGRGLQLLFYSVGIGQISSEVPQNLSASRPQDRQFILSSKKLLLSDSGFYLCAWSLIEGSPLHFGNGTRLTVT.

This clone has just a few counts. The chain recombines TRBV7-3 with TRBJ2-2, with D perhaps TRBD2 (6 bases). The germline CDR1 and CDR2 sequences are SGHTA and FQGTGA. V was pared by 3 bases and J by 8 bases, with 7 bases between. CDR3 length: 12 amino acids. For the CDR3, the DNA is TGTGCCAGCAGCTTTGCGGGAGGGGAGCTGTTTTTT. Protein sequence: CASSFAGGELFF. Looking up the rest from reference TRBV7-3 and TRBJ2-2 gives the full variable domain: GAGVSQTPSNKVTEKGKYVELRCDPISGHTALYWYRQSLGQGPEFLIYFQGTGAADDSGLPNDRFFAVRPEGSVSTLKIQRTERGDSAVYLCASSFAGGELFFGEGSRLTVL.

This clone was recorded a few times. This chain joins TRBV5-1 and TRBJ2-5; D call uncertain. Germline V CDR1 and CDR2: SGHRS, YFSETQ. This CDR3 has 12 residues. The V end lost 7 bases, the J end lost 0 bases, and 7 bases lay between the germline ends. CDR3 coding DNA: TGCGCCAGCGGCCGGGACCAAGAGACCCAGTACTTC. Residues: CASGRDQETQYF.

This clone has a handful of counts. This chain uses TRBV30 with TRBJ1-2, with D uncertain. The length of the CDR3 is 15 residues. The V gene lost 2 bases and the J gene lost 0 bases, with 13 bases spanning the gap. Germline assignment: CDR1 GTSNPN and CDR2 SVGIG (reference sequence). As DNA, the CDR3 is TGTGCCTGGAGTTTTATCTCAGGTACTAACTATGGCTACACCTTC. Its translation: CAWSFISGTNYGYTF.

The chain carries TRBV5-4 and TRBJ2-3, with 9 bases matching TRBD2. The V gene's germline CDR1 is SGHNT and CDR2 YYREEE (reference sequence). J lost 1 base, V lost 4 bases, and 4 bases had no gene match. The CDR3 extends over 15 amino acids. CDR3 in amino acids: CASSASGGRTDTQYF. CDR3 bases: TGTGCCAGCAGCGCGAGCGGGGGGCGCACAGATACGCAGTATTTT.

This chain connects TRBV11-2 to TRBJ2-2, with D possibly being TRBD2 (5 bases). The V gene's germline CDR1 is SGHAT and CDR2 FQNNGV. Trimming took 0 bases from V and 4 from J, leaving 9 bases between them. The CDR3 has 15 amino acids. The CDR3 sequence: CASSLDGRVTGELFF. Here the CDR3 DNA reads TGTGCCAGCAGCTTAGATGGGCGGGTCACCGGGGAGCTGTTTTTT.

This clone was found a few times. This chain connects TRBV6-5 to TRBJ2-7; 9 bases align to TRBD1. The trim removed 8 bases at V and 3 bases at J, leaving 8 bases unmatched. CDR1 and CDR2 from the germline V gene are MNHEY and SVGAGI. This CDR3 is built from 14 residues. CDR3 sequence (DNA): TGTGCCAGCTCAACTCCGGGACAGGGCTACGAGCAGTACTTC. The encoded protein is CASSTPGQGYEQYF.